This TCR beta chain stems from a study of siplizumab effects on memory and regulatory T cells. Turning to this clone: Its specificity is not known.

Notes on the study in general: Siplizumab caused a significant drop in alloreactive sequences traceable to unstimulated CD4+ memory cells.

Sequenced by immunoSEQ multiplex PCR; TCRdb stores in-frame clones only, minus some. The data contain about 40,000 clones, roughly nine tenths of them singletons. Sequences were obtained from naive CD4+ T cells sorted from blood. The clonotype comes from a human donor in good health.

The CDR3 region is CASSFRTVRTRPYEQYF. The CDR3 nucleotides read TGTGCCAGCAGCTTTCGGACAGTACGGACTAGACCCTACGAGCAGTACTTC. The chain couples TRBV7-9 to TRBJ2-7, with D perhaps matching TRBD2 (7 bases). Between the trimmed V and J ends, which lost 3 bases and 2 bases, there was a span of 20 bases. CDR1 is SEHNR and CDR2 is FQNEAQ in the germline V gene (reference sequence). This CDR3 has 17 amino acids.